The rows below give T cell receptor beta chains drawn from one sample of a study of blood T cell repertoires in COVID-19. The method was immunoSEQ multiplex PCR; TCRdb's version includes in-frame clones alone and lacks a portion of them. The sample consists of some 140,000 clones, approximately 84% of them appearing once. Sequencing was performed on PBMCs or T cells enriched from blood (not recorded which). The receptors come from a man aged 40-49 years with acute COVID-19. Both conserved end residues are part of each CDR3. Fields, in order: clone size, D gene, J gene, V gene, CDR3 DNA, CDR3 protein. The D gene is left open where the match is weak. Size is stated for part of the rows, as once, few or many counts, or as a class when the clone is expanded.

size: -
D: TRBD1
J: TRBJ1-5
V: TRBV28
DNA: TGTGCCAGCAGTTTAGAAACAGGGGTTGGAAATCAGCCCCAGCATTTT
CDR3: CASSLETGVGNQPQHF

size: -
D: -
J: TRBJ2-3
V: TRBV6-5
DNA: TGTGCCAGCAGTTCCCAGATCAACACAGATACGCAGTATTTT
CDR3: CASSSQINTDTQYF

size: once
D: -
J: TRBJ1-3
V: TRBV30
DNA: TGTGCCTGGGTACTCTCTGGAAACACCATATATTTT
CDR3: CAWVLSGNTIYF

size: -
D: TRBD2
J: TRBJ2-3
V: TRBV9
DNA: TGTGCCAGCAGCGTAGCGGGAGGGTCCACAGATACGCAGTATTTT
CDR3: CASSVAGGSTDTQYF

size: -
D: -
J: TRBJ1-1
V: TRBV29-1
DNA: TGCAGCGTTGTAGTATCCCTGAACACTGAAGCTTTCTTT
CDR3: CSVVVSLNTEAFF

size: -
D: -
J: TRBJ1-5
V: TRBV28
DNA: TGTGCCCACACCAGTAGCAATCAGCCCCAGCATTTT
CDR3: CAHTSSNQPQHF

size: -
D: -
J: TRBJ1-6
V: TRBV10-3
DNA: TGTGCCATCAGTGAGTCGGTGGGGGCGGGTTCACCCCTCCACTTT
CDR3: CAISESVGAGSPLHF

size: -
D: -
J: TRBJ1-3
V: TRBV7-9
DNA: TGTGCCAGCAGCTTAAGTTCAGATGGAAACACCATATATTTT
CDR3: CASSLSSDGNTIYF

size: -
D: TRBD1
J: TRBJ2-7
V: TRBV5-1
DNA: TGCGCCAGCAGCTTGACAGGGGACGAGCAGTACTTC
CDR3: CASSLTGDEQYF

size: -
D: TRBD1
J: TRBJ2-4
V: TRBV7-2
DNA: TGTGCCAGCAGCTTAGCTTTTGGGCAGGGGGTGACCAAAAACATTCAGTACTTC
CDR3: CASSLAFGQGVTKNIQYF

size: -
D: TRBD1
J: TRBJ1-1
V: TRBV19
DNA: TGTGCCAGTAGTATTGGGCAGGGGGGCACTGAAGCTTTCTTT
CDR3: CASSIGQGGTEAFF

size: -
D: -
J: TRBJ2-1
V: TRBV27
DNA: TGTGCCAGCAGCCACCTGACTAAGCATGATGAGCAGTTCTTC
CDR3: CASSHLTKHDEQFF

size: -
D: -
J: TRBJ1-3
V: TRBV10-3
DNA: TGTGCCATCAGTGAGTCGGGCAGCCACGGGGGGTATGGAAACACCATATATTTT
CDR3: CAISESGSHGGYGNTIYF

size: -
D: -
J: TRBJ1-3
V: TRBV9
DNA: TGTGCCAGCAGCGTAGATGCCGTGGTTAACACTGGAAACACCATATATTTT
CDR3: CASSVDAVVNTGNTIYF

size: -
D: TRBD2
J: TRBJ2-7
V: TRBV29-1
DNA: TGCAGCGTTGAAGTGGCGGGGGGCTCCTACGAGCAGTACTTC
CDR3: CSVEVAGGSYEQYF

size: few
D: TRBD1
J: TRBJ2-2
V: TRBV24-1
DNA: TGTGCCACCAGTGAAAGTGGTAACAGGGGAGTGACCGGGGAGCTGTTTTTT
CDR3: CATSESGNRGVTGELFF

size: -
D: -
J: TRBJ2-1
V: TRBV4-2
DNA: TGTGCCAGCAGCCAAGCCCCAAGGAGCTCCTACAATGAGCAGTTCTTC
CDR3: CASSQAPRSSYNEQFF

size: -
D: -
J: TRBJ1-2
V: TRBV5-1
DNA: TGCGCCAGCACCTCGGGGGGAGCTAACTATGGCTACACCTTC
CDR3: CASTSGGANYGYTF

size: -
D: TRBD1
J: TRBJ2-4
V: TRBV6-5
DNA: TGTGCCACCTATCGGACAGGGGAAGACATTCAGTACTTC
CDR3: CATYRTGEDIQYF

size: -
D: -
J: TRBJ1-6
V: TRBV12-3/TRBV12-4
DNA: TGTGCCAGCAGTGCGCAGGGCAATTCACCCCTCCACTTT
CDR3: CASSAQGNSPLHF

size: -
D: TRBD2
J: TRBJ2-2
V: TRBV10-3
DNA: TGTGCCATCAGTCGCCGACTAGCGGGGGACACCGGGGAGCTGTTTTTT
CDR3: CAISRRLAGDTGELFF

size: -
D: -
J: TRBJ1-1
V: TRBV11-3
DNA: TGTGCCAGCAGCTTGCGGGGGGGCACTGAAGCTTTCTTT
CDR3: CASSLRGGTEAFF

size: -
D: TRBD1
J: TRBJ1-4
V: TRBV5-1
DNA: TGCGCCAGCAGCCCCACCCGACAGGGAACTAATGAAAAACTGTTTTTT
CDR3: CASSPTRQGTNEKLFF

size: few
D: -
J: TRBJ1-5
V: TRBV4-1
DNA: TGCGCCAGCAGCCAAGATCATTACAGGCAGAGCAATCAGCCCCAGCATTTT
CDR3: CASSQDHYRQSNQPQHF

size: -
D: -
J: TRBJ1-5
V: TRBV9
DNA: TGTGCCAGCAGCACTACAGGGAATAGCAATCAGCCCCAGCATTTT
CDR3: CASSTTGNSNQPQHF

size: -
D: -
J: TRBJ2-2
V: TRBV18
DNA: TGTGCCAGCTCACCGTTAGGGGACACCGGGGAGCTGTTTTTT
CDR3: CASSPLGDTGELFF

size: -
D: -
J: TRBJ2-1
V: TRBV10-2
DNA: TGCGCCAGCAGGGATGGGCCCTCTTCCTACAATGAGCAGTTCTTC
CDR3: CASRDGPSSYNEQFF

size: -
D: TRBD2
J: TRBJ2-5
V: TRBV5-6
DNA: TGTGCCAGCAGCTTGAAAAGACTAGCGGACCAAGAGACCCAGTACTTC
CDR3: CASSLKRLADQETQYF

size: few
D: TRBD1
J: TRBJ2-4
V: TRBV2
DNA: TGTGCCAGCAGTGGGACAGGGAATACCATTCAGTACTTC
CDR3: CASSGTGNTIQYF

size: -
D: -
J: TRBJ2-5
V: TRBV28
DNA: TGTGCCAGCAGCTTCTCAGGGTTCCAAGAGACCCAGTACTTC
CDR3: CASSFSGFQETQYF

size: -
D: TRBD2
J: TRBJ2-3
V: TRBV28
DNA: TGTGCCAGCAGTTCAGGGGGAGGACTAGCGGGAATAGATACGCAGTATTTT
CDR3: CASSSGGGLAGIDTQYF

size: -
D: -
J: TRBJ2-1
V: TRBV6-4
DNA: TGTGCCAGCAGCCCTTTAGGGGCAGCCCCCGAAAGGGAGCAGTTCTTC
CDR3: CASSPLGAAPEREQFF

size: few
D: -
J: TRBJ2-7
V: TRBV12-3/TRBV12-4
DNA: TGTGCCAGCAGTTTCGACAGCTACGAGCAGTACTTC
CDR3: CASSFDSYEQYF

size: -
D: -
J: TRBJ1-5
V: TRBV9
DNA: TGTGCCAGCAGCGGACCGGGACACAATAGCAATCAGCCCCAGCATTTT
CDR3: CASSGPGHNSNQPQHF

size: -
D: TRBD2
J: TRBJ2-7
V: TRBV6-2/TRBV6-3
DNA: TGTGCCAGCAGTTACTGGAACGACAGCGGGGAGTACTTC
CDR3: CASSYWNDSGEYF

size: -
D: TRBD1
J: TRBJ1-2
V: TRBV7-9
DNA: TGTGCCAGCAGCCCTAGGACAGGGTCCTATGGCTACACCTTC
CDR3: CASSPRTGSYGYTF

size: -
D: -
J: TRBJ1-2
V: TRBV14
DNA: TGTGCCAGCAGCCAAGTTAACAGGCCCTATGGCTACACCTTC
CDR3: CASSQVNRPYGYTF

size: -
D: TRBD1
J: TRBJ1-6
V: TRBV30
DNA: TGTGCCTGGAGTTTGCCTGACAGGGGAAATGATAATTCACCCCTCCACTTT
CDR3: CAWSLPDRGNDNSPLHF

size: -
D: -
J: TRBJ1-1
V: TRBV28
DNA: TGTGCCAGCAGTTACCGGGAGAGGGTTTCGGGCACTGAAGCTTTCTTT
CDR3: CASSYRERVSGTEAFF

size: -
D: -
J: TRBJ2-7
V: TRBV7-9
DNA: TGTGCCAGCAGCTCTCAGGGTTACGAGCAGTACTTC
CDR3: CASSSQGYEQYF

size: -
D: -
J: TRBJ2-7
V: TRBV7-2
DNA: TGTGCCAGCAGTCTTAAGTCGGGGGACGGCTACGAGCAGTACTTC
CDR3: CASSLKSGDGYEQYF

size: -
D: TRBD2
J: TRBJ2-1
V: TRBV5-8
DNA: TGTGCCAGCAGCCTCTTCAGCGGGAGCATCTCCTACAATGAGCAGTTCTTC
CDR3: CASSLFSGSISYNEQFF

size: -
D: -
J: TRBJ2-1
V: TRBV5-6
DNA: TGTGCCAGCAGCTTGCCCCAAGGGGTAATGATTGAGCAGTTCTTC
CDR3: CASSLPQGVMIEQFF

size: -
D: -
J: TRBJ2-7
V: TRBV4-3
DNA: TGCGCCAGCAGCCTCTTACTCGGACTCTCCTACGAGCAGTACTTC
CDR3: CASSLLLGLSYEQYF

size: -
D: -
J: TRBJ2-2
V: TRBV6-5
DNA: TGTGCCAGCAGTTACACCTACCCGCCCGAACTCGGGGAGCTGTTTTTT
CDR3: CASSYTYPPELGELFF

size: -
D: TRBD1
J: TRBJ1-5
V: TRBV19
DNA: TGTGCCAGTAGTATAGATCTACGGCAGGGGGCTTATAGCAATCAGCCCCAGCATTTT
CDR3: CASSIDLRQGAYSNQPQHF

size: -
D: TRBD2
J: TRBJ2-1
V: TRBV11-2
DNA: TGTGCCAGCAGCTTAGGTGGGACTAGCGGGTTCCCTGAGCAGTTCTTC
CDR3: CASSLGGTSGFPEQFF

size: -
D: -
J: TRBJ2-7
V: TRBV30
DNA: TGTGCCTGGAGTTCCAGCTACGAGCAGTACTTC
CDR3: CAWSSSYEQYF

size: -
D: TRBD1
J: TRBJ2-7
V: TRBV3-1/TRBV3-2
DNA: TGTGCCAGCAGCCAAGACACCCCCAGGACAGGGGTGAACGAGCAGTACTTC
CDR3: CASSQDTPRTGVNEQYF

size: -
D: TRBD1
J: TRBJ1-4
V: TRBV5-8
DNA: TGTGCCAGCAGCGGCGGGACAGCCGAGGGATTGCGAGAAAAACTGTTTTTT
CDR3: CASSGGTAEGLREKLFF

size: -
D: TRBD2
J: TRBJ2-3
V: TRBV2
DNA: TGTGCCAGCAGGGCGGGGGTTAGCACAGATACGCAGTATTTT
CDR3: CASRAGVSTDTQYF

size: -
D: TRBD2
J: TRBJ2-2
V: TRBV28
DNA: TGTGCCAGCAGTTGGGCCGCCACGGGGGGGACCGGGGAGCTGTTTTTT
CDR3: CASSWAATGGTGELFF

size: -
D: TRBD1
J: TRBJ1-2
V: TRBV28
DNA: TGTGCCAGCAGCACAGGGGGCGGCTACACCTTC
CDR3: CASSTGGGYTF

size: -
D: -
J: TRBJ1-2
V: TRBV6-5
DNA: TGTGCCAGCAGCCCACTTAGAAACTATGGCTACACCTTC
CDR3: CASSPLRNYGYTF

size: -
D: TRBD1
J: TRBJ2-1
V: TRBV29-1
DNA: TGCAGCGTTGAAGTAAATCTCGGGACAGCCGACAATGAGCAGTTCTTC
CDR3: CSVEVNLGTADNEQFF